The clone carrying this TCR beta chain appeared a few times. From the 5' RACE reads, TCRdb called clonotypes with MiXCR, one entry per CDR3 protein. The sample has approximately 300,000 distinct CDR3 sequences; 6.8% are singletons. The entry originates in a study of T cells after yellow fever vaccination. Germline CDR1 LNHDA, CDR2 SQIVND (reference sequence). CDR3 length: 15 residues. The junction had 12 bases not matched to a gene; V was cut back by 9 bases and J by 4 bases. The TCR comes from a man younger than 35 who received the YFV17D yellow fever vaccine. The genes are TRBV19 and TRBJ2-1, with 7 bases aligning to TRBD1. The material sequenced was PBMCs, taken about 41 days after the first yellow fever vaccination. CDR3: CASKRLGQTYNEQFF. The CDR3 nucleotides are TGTGCCAGCAAACGCCTGGGACAGACTTACAATGAGCAGTTCTTC.